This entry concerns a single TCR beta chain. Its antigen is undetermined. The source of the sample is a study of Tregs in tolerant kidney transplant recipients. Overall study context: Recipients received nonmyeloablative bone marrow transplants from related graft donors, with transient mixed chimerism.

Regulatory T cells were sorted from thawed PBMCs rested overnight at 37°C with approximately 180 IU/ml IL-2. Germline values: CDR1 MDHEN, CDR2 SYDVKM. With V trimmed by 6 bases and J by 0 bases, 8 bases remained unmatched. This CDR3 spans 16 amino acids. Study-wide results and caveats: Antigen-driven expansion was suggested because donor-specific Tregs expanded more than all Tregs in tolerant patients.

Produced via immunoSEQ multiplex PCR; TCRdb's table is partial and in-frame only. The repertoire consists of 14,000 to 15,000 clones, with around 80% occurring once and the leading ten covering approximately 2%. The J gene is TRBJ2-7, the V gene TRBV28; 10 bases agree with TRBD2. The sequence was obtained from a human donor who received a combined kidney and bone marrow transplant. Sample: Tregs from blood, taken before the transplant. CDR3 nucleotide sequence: TGTGCCAGCAGCAAACTAGCGGGAAAAAGCTCCTACGAGCAGTACTTC. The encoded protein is CASSKLAGKSSYEQYF. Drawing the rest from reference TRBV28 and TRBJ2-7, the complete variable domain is DVKVTQSSRYLVKRTGEKVFLECVQDMDHENMFWYRQDPGLGLRLIYFSYDVKMKEKGDIPEGYSVSREKKERFSLILESASTNQTSMYLCASSKLAGKSSYEQYFGPGTRLTVT.